The 13 T cell receptor beta chains given below trace back to one sample, sequenced in a study of cytomegalovirus exposure and HLA in healthy donors. Primers for the PCR totalled 60 Vbeta and 13 Jbeta. The data were produced by immunoSEQ multiplex PCR, yet TCRdb's version contains in-frame clones alone and is incomplete. This sample has around 190,000 clones; 75% to 85% occur once, and the top ten carry around 1.4%. Sequences were obtained from PBMCs. These receptors all stem from a woman between 45 and 60 years old in good health and CMV-seronegative.

This clone was seen only once. The genes are TRBV19 and TRBJ2-3, with a possible D match to TRBD1 (6 bases). The CDR3 has 17 residues. In germline, CDR1 is LNHDA, CDR2 SQIVND (reference sequence). With 1 base removed from V and 1 base from J, the gap between germline ends came to 15 bases. The CDR3 DNA reads as TGTGCCAGTAGTATAGTCGACGTAGCAGGGGGCACAGATACGCAGTATTTT. Translating it yields CASSIVDVAGGTDTQYF. Full variable domain (outside the CDR3, taken from reference TRBV19 and TRBJ2-3): DGGITQSPKYLFRKEGQNVTLSCEQNLNHDAMYWYRQDPGQGLRLIYYSQIVNDFQKGDIAEGYSVSREKKESFPLTVTSAQKNPTAFYLCASSIVDVAGGTDTQYFGPGTRLTVL.

The V and J genes are TRBV28 and TRBJ2-2, with D unclear. CDR1 MDHEN and CDR2 SYDVKM come from the germline V gene. Trimming removed 3 bases from V and 7 bases from J, with 3 bases in between. CDR3 length: 11 residues. CDR3 nucleotide sequence: TGTGCCAGCAGTTTCCGCGGGGAGCTGTTTTTT. It encodes CASSFRGELFF.

This clone has more than one count but fewer than ten. J is TRBJ2-5 and V is TRBV7-6, with TRBD2 matching 9 bases. The CDR3 spans 16 residues. V was pared by 2 bases and J by 2 bases, with 6 bases of the junction left unmatched. Germline values: CDR1 SGHVS, CDR2 FNYEAQ. The CDR3 DNA reads as TGTGCCAGCAGCTTAAGGGGTAGCGGGAGACAAGAGACCCAGTACTTC. Translating it yields CASSLRGSGRQETQYF.

This clone was recorded only once. V and J are TRBV30 and TRBJ2-1; 9 positions match TRBD1. The V gene's germline CDR1 is GTSNPN and CDR2 SVGIG (reference sequence). The V gene end was trimmed by 6 bases and the J gene end by 5 bases; junction bases not matched to a gene: 5. The CDR3 length is 13 residues. The chain's CDR3 is CACRTGVDNEQFF. CDR3 coding DNA: TGTGCCTGTCGGACAGGGGTAGACAATGAGCAGTTCTTC. Together with reference TRBV30 and TRBJ2-1, the CDR3 gives the full variable domain: SQTIHQWPATLVQPVGSPLSLECTVEGTSNPNLYWYRQAAGRGLQLLFYSVGIGQISSEVPQNLSASRPQDRQFILSSKKLLLSDSGFYLCACRTGVDNEQFFGPGTRLTVL.

In this sample, this clone turned up a few times. The V gene is TRBV10-3, the J gene TRBJ2-7; the D is unclear. This CDR3 is 15 amino acids long. Germline CDR1 and CDR2: ENHRY and SYGVKD. Between the trimmed V and J ends, which lost 0 bases and 0 bases, there was a span of 9 bases. The DNA for the CDR3 is TGTGCCATCAGTGAGTCTCGCGTAAGCTCCTACGAGCAGTACTTC. The encoded protein is CAISESRVSSYEQYF.

V usage is TRBV6-6 and J usage is TRBJ2-2; the match to TRBD1 covers 11 bases. The CDR3 has 16 amino acids. J gave up 2 bases and V 4 bases, and 3 bases lay outside the gene matches. Germline V gene sequence: CDR1 MNHNY, CDR2 SVGAGI (reference sequence). CDR3: CASSWGTGGNTGELFF. The CDR3 coding sequence is TGTGCCAGCAGTTGGGGGACAGGGGGAAACACCGGGGAGCTGTTTTTT.

The CDR3 DNA sequence: TGTGCCAGCAGCTCTAGAGACAGGGACCTTGGCGAGCAGTACTTC. Amino acids: CASSSRDRDLGEQYF. J is TRBJ2-7 and V is TRBV9, with TRBD1 matching 7 bases. After removal of 4 bases from V and 6 bases from J, the junction contained 13 bases not matched to a gene. CDR3 length: 15 amino acids. The germline V gene has CDR1 SGDLS and CDR2 YYNGEE.

The CDR3 sequence: CASSSRTTLNTEAFF. As DNA, the CDR3 is TGTGCCAGTAGTTCCCGGACAACCCTAAACACTGAAGCTTTCTTT. V usage is TRBV19 and J usage is TRBJ1-1; a weak D match, TRBD1 (5 bases). Trimming took 5 bases from V and 2 from J, leaving 15 bases between them. The CDR3 runs to 15 residues. Germline V gene lookup returns CDR1 LNHDA and CDR2 SQIVND (reference sequence).

The gene calls are TRBV11-2 and TRBJ1-2; D might be TRBD1 (5 bases). Germline CDR1 reads SGHAT; CDR2 reads FQNNGV. V lost 2 bases and J 7 bases, leaving 11 bases between the germline ends. This CDR3 contains 13 residues. The CDR3 spells CASSLLGGGGYTF. The CDR3 nucleotides read TGTGCCAGCAGCTTACTCGGGGGAGGTGGCTACACCTTC.

V and J are TRBV27 and TRBJ2-1; 10 positions agree with TRBD1. CDR3 size: 15 residues. CDR1 MNHEY and CDR2 SMNVEV come from the germline V gene (reference sequence). V shed 5 bases, J shed 3 bases, and the junction held 4 bases outside the gene matches. The CDR3 loop reads CASSKDRGRYNEQFF. In nucleotides, the CDR3 is TGTGCCAGCAGTAAAGACAGGGGGCGCTACAATGAGCAGTTCTTC.

The V call is TRBV5-1, the J call TRBJ2-2, with TRBD1 matching over 8 bases. This CDR3 is built from 14 residues. After removal of 7 bases from V and 1 base from J, the junction contained 3 bases not matched to a gene. The germline V gene has CDR1 SGHRS and CDR2 YFSETQ. The CDR3 DNA sequence: TGCGCCAGCGGGGGGACAGGGAACACCGGGGAGCTGTTTTTT. Its protein is CASGGTGNTGELFF.

This clone came up once. The V gene is TRBV19, the J gene TRBJ1-5; 7 bases map to TRBD1. The V segment lost 5 bases and the J segment 4 bases; nucleotides outside the gene matches: 17. Germline loops: CDR1 LNHDA, CDR2 SQIVND (reference sequence). This CDR3 has 18 amino acids. This chain's CDR3 is CASSRPLDRVSGNQPQHF. The CDR3 DNA sequence: TGTGCCAGTAGTCGCCCGCTCGACAGGGTATCGGGTAATCAGCCCCAGCATTTT.

This clone was picked up many times. The chain carries TRBV6-5 and TRBJ1-1, with unresolved D. Deletions cut 2 bases from V and 0 bases from J, with 13 bases between. The CDR3 has 16 amino acids. The germline CDR1 and CDR2 sequences are MNHEY and SVGAGI. The CDR3 loop reads CASSYLRGALNTEAFF. The CDR3 DNA is TGTGCCAGCAGTTACCTCCGGGGAGCTCTGAACACTGAAGCTTTCTTT.